The TCR beta chain under discussion was sequenced for a study of blood T cells in healthy people across ages. The CDR3 spans 13 residues. Trimming cost V 3 bases and J 5 bases, with 8 bases left between them. Germline V lookup: CDR1 ENHRY, CDR2 SYGVKD. A note on this clonotype: Its specificity is not known. This may stem from a read error, because a much larger clone lies one nucleotide away.

Sample-barcoded 5' priming and a J-beta primer mix drove a second PCR of 7 to 11 cycles. TCRdb called the 5' RACE reads again in MiXCR, with one record for every CDR3 protein. This table holds approximately 810,000 distinct CDR3 sequences, 30% to 45% found once. Whole-study results and caveats: Donor CMV status, an unknown factor, possibly confounded changes in expanded clonotypes.

For every donor, a draw yielded ten milliliters of peripheral blood. Isolation per sample recovered at least 7 million PBMCs. The receptor comes from a man between 18 and 29 years old in good health. Sequencing was performed on blood. The gene calls are TRBV10-3 and TRBJ2-1; D is ambiguous. CDR3 sequence: CAISEDGHNEQFF. DNA for the CDR3: TGTGCCATCAGTGAAGACGGACACAATGAGCAGTTCTTC.